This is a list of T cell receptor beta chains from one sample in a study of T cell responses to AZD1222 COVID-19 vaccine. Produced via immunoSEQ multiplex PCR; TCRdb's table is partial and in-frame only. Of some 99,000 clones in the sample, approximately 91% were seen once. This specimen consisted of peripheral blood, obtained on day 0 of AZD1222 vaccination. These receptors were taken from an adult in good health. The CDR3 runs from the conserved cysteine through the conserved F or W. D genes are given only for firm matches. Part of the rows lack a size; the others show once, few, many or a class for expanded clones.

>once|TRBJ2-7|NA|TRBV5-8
TGTGCCAGCAGCTTGGACGGTTACTACGAGCAGTACTTC
CASSLDGYYEQYF
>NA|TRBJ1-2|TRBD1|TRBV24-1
TGTGCCACCAGTGACTCGGGACAGGCCTCGACTAACTATGGCTACACCTTC
CATSDSGQASTNYGYTF
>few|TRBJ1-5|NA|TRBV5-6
TGTGCCAGCAGCTTGATGCAGGTCCATAGCAATCAGCCCCAGCATTTT
CASSLMQVHSNQPQHF
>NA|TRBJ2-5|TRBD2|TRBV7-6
TGTGCCAGCAGCTTAGAGTCCGGGGAGGGAGAGACCCAGTACTTC
CASSLESGEGETQYF
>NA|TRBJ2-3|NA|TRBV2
TGTGCCAGCAGTGATTGGGCCGACACAGATACGCAGTATTTT
CASSDWADTDTQYF
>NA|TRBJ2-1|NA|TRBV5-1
TGCGCCAGCAGCTTGGCCCTCGCGGCCGGAGAGCAGTTCTTC
CASSLALAAGEQFF
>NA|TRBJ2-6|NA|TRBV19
TGTGCCAGTAGTATTCTAGCCGGGGCCAACGTCCTGACTTTC
CASSILAGANVLTF
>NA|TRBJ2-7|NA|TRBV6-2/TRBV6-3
TGTGCCAGCAGTTACACTACGGGGACCGCTTCCTACGAGCAGTACTTC
CASSYTTGTASYEQYF
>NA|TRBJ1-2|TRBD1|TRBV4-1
TGCGCCAGCAGCATTAACCCTGGGACAGGGATAATTGGCTACACCTTC
CASSINPGTGIIGYTF
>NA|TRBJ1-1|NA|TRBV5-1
TGCGCCAGCAGCTTGGAGGGAGGGGGCACTGAAGCTTTCTTT
CASSLEGGGTEAFF
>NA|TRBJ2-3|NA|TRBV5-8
TGTGCCAGCAGCGACGGGACACTTAGCACAGATACGCAGTATTTT
CASSDGTLSTDTQYF
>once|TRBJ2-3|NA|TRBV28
TGTGCCACCGGGGAGGCAGATACGCAGTATTTT
CATGEADTQYF
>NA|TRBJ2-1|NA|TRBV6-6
TGTGCCAGCTGGCTAGTGGGACGGGATGAGCAGTTCTTC
CASWLVGRDEQFF
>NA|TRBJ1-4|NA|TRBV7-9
TGTGCCAGCAGACAAGACACGGAAAAACTGTTTTTT
CASRQDTEKLFF
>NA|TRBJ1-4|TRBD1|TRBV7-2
TGTGCCAGCAGCTTACCGGGACAGGGATCCGGTGAAAAACTGTTTTTT
CASSLPGQGSGEKLFF
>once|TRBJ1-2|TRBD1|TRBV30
TGTGCCTGGAGACGGACAGGGATGTCGAGTTTCGTGGGCTACACCTTC
CAWRRTGMSSFVGYTF
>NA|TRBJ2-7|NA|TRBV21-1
TGTGCCAGCAGCAACGCGGAGGGACGGGGCCCATCCTACGAGCAGTACTTC
CASSNAEGRGPSYEQYF
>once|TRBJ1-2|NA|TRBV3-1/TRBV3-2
TGTGCCAGCAGCCAAGGACAGGTGTGGCACTCTGGCTACACCTTC
CASSQGQVWHSGYTF
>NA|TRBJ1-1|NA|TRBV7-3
TGTGCCAGCAGCCCCGGCCCCAAGGCTGAAGCTTTCTTT
CASSPGPKAEAFF
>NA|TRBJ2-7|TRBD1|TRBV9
TGTGCCAGCAGCGGAGCGGTGGGGACAGGGGCGACCTACGAGCAGTACTTC
CASSGAVGTGATYEQYF
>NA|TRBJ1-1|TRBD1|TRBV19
TGTGCCAGTAGTCAGTACAGGGGGAACACTGAAGCTTTCTTT
CASSQYRGNTEAFF
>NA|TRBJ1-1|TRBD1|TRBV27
TGTGCCAGCAGTTTGGTCTCCGGACAGGGGAGAGGGACTGAAGCTTTCTTT
CASSLVSGQGRGTEAFF
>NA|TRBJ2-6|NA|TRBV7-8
TGTGCCAGCAGCTTAGAACTAAACTCTGGGGCCAACGTCCTGACTTTC
CASSLELNSGANVLTF
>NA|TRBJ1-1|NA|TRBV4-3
TGCGCCAGCAGCCCAAGCCGGACCTGGGACACTGAAGCTTTCTTT
CASSPSRTWDTEAFF
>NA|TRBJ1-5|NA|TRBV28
TGTGCCAGCAGCCCCCTCGACAGGTTCTTTAGTCAGCCCCAGCATTTT
CASSPLDRFFSQPQHF
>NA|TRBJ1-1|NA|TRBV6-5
TGTGCCAGCAGTTACAGTGGTCGATCCTCTGAAGCTTTCTTT
CASSYSGRSSEAFF
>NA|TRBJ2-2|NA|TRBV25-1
TGTGCCAGCAGTGACTCTGGCACCGGGGAGCTGTTTTTT
CASSDSGTGELFF
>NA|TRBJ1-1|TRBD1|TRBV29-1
TGCAGCGTGGCCGGGACAGGGAATAGTTTAACTGAAGCTTTCTTT
CSVAGTGNSLTEAFF
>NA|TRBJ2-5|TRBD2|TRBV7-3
TGTGCCAGCAGCCTAAGGGGACTACAAGAGACCCAGTACTTC
CASSLRGLQETQYF
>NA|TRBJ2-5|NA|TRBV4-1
TGCGCCAGCAGCCCCCTAGGGGGTTTTCAGGGGACCCAGTACTTC
CASSPLGGFQGTQYF
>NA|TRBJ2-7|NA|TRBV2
TGTGCCACCATGGACAGTTACGAGCAGTACTTC
CATMDSYEQYF
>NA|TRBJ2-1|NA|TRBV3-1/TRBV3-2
TGTGCCAGCAGCCCCATTACTAACAATGAGCAGTTCTTC
CASSPITNNEQFF
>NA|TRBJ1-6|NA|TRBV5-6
TGTGCCAGCAGCTTGGATCCCGGCAGGGCGGCTAATTCACCCCTCCACTTT
CASSLDPGRAANSPLHF
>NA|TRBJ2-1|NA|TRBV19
TGTGCCAGTAGTATAGTTGGGGGAGATGAGCAGTTCTTC
CASSIVGGDEQFF
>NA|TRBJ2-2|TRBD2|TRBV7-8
TGTGCCAGCAGCGTAACTAGCGGGGCGAACACCGGGGAGCTGTTTTTT
CASSVTSGANTGELFF
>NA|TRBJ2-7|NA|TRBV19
TGTGCCAGTAGTCCCCGGGGATTCTCCATCAACGAGCAGTACTTC
CASSPRGFSINEQYF
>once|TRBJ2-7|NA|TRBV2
TGTGCCAGCAGTGAAACTCAGGGATACGAGCAGTACTTC
CASSETQGYEQYF
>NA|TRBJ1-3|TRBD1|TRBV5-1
TGCGCCAGCAGCTTGGACGGACAGGGGGCTGGAAACACCATATATTTT
CASSLDGQGAGNTIYF
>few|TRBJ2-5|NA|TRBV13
TGTGCCAGCAGCTCCCGGACGGGACTCCAAGAGACCCAGTACTTC
CASSSRTGLQETQYF
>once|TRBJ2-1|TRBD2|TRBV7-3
TGTGCCAGCAGCTTCTCCTTCGACGGGGGGGCCCAGTTCTTC
CASSFSFDGGAQFF
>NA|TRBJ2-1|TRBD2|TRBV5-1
TGCGCCAGCAGCTTGGCGTCGGGGACTAGCGGCCGGACGGACAATGAGCAGTTCTTC
CASSLASGTSGRTDNEQFF
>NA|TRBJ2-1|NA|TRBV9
TGTGCCAGCAGCGTGTTAGCCCGAGGGGGTGAGCAGTTCTTC
CASSVLARGGEQFF
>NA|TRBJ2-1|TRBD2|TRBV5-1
TGCGCCAGCAGTATGGGGGGGTCCTACAATGAGCAGTTCTTC
CASSMGGSYNEQFF
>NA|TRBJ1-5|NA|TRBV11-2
TGTGCCAGCAGCCCAGGCTCCGGTAATCAGCCCCAGCATTTT
CASSPGSGNQPQHF
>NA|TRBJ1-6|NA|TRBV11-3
TGTGCCAGCAGCTTAGAATCGGGGATTCCCTATAATTCACCCCTCCACTTT
CASSLESGIPYNSPLHF
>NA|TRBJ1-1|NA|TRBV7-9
TGTGCCAGCAGCTTTTCTCAGGGATCGGGTGAAGCTTTCTTT
CASSFSQGSGEAFF
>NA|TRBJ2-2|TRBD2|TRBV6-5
TGTGCCAGCAACCCGACTAGCGGGGGCGGGGGGGAGCTGTTTTTT
CASNPTSGGGGELFF
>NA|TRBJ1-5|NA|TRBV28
TGTGCCAGCAGTTTCATCAGGGCCAATCAGCCCCAGCATTTT
CASSFIRANQPQHF
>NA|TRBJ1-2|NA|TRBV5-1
TGCGCCAGCAGCTTGGGGGCCGGGAAGCGTGGCTACACCTTC
CASSLGAGKRGYTF
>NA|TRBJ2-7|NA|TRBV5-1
TGCGCCAGCAGCTTGAGGGCCCTCGACCACGAGCAGTACTTC
CASSLRALDHEQYF
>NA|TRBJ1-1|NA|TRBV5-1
TGCGCCAGCAGCTTGGACCACAGGGCGGATACTGAAGCTTTCTTT
CASSLDHRADTEAFF
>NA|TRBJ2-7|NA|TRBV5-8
TGTGCCAGCAGCTTACGGAGGGCCTCCTACGAGCAGTACTTC
CASSLRRASYEQYF
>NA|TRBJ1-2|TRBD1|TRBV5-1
TGCGCCAGCAGCACGACAGGGAGTGGCTACACCTTC
CASSTTGSGYTF
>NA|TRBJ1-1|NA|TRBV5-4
TGTGCCAGCAACCCCCTAGGGGCGGTGAACACTGAAGCTTTCTTT
CASNPLGAVNTEAFF
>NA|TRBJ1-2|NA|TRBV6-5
TGTGCCAGCAGAAGACAATCGGGTGGCTACACCTTC
CASRRQSGGYTF